These T cell receptor beta chains were read from a single sample in a study of vaccination and CD4 T cells after COVID-19. These TCRs are of unknown antigen specificity. TCRdb independently ran MiXCR on the PCR reads; one entry per CDR3 protein. The table records about 7,800 distinct CDR3 sequences, 45% to 65% of them present only once. The specimen was CD4+ T cells from blood, cultured in vitro. These TCRs come from a human donor in good health. Each CDR3 is given with its conserved first and last residue. The order of the fields is CDR3 protein, CDR3 DNA, V gene, J gene, D gene, clone size. D genes are given only for firm matches. The size of a clone is reported for some rows only, either as once, few or many, or as a class for expanded clones.

CDR3: CASSIFGQGNEQYF; DNA: TGTGCCAGTAGTATATTTGGACAGGGAAACGAGCAGTACTTC; V: TRBV19; J: TRBJ2-7; D: TRBD1; size: once
CDR3: CASGLVQLPSFSNQPQHF; DNA: TGTGCTAGTGGTTTGGTACAGCTGCCAAGCTTTAGCAATCAGCCCCAGCATTTT; V: TRBV12-5; J: TRBJ1-5; D: NA; size: once
CDR3: CSASTGTGGRTDTQYF; DNA: TGCAGTGCGTCGACCGGGACAGGGGGCCGCACAGATACGCAGTATTTT; V: TRBV20-1; J: TRBJ2-3; D: TRBD1; size: NA
CDR3: CASSSWDRAKNTEAFF; DNA: TGTGCCAGCAGCTCCTGGGACAGGGCAAAGAACACTGAAGCTTTCTTT; V: TRBV5-5; J: TRBJ1-1; D: TRBD1; size: once
CDR3: CASSLVFWTIDTEAFF; DNA: TGTGCCAGCAGCTTAGTATTCTGGACGATAGACACTGAAGCTTTCTTT; V: TRBV7-2; J: TRBJ1-1; D: NA; size: once
CDR3: CASSLVGGGYGYTF; DNA: TGTGCCAGCAGTTTAGTAGGGGGCGGCTATGGCTACACCTTC; V: TRBV12-3/TRBV12-4; J: TRBJ1-2; D: TRBD1; size: NA
CDR3: CASRRGPSRDTQYF; DNA: TGTGCCAGCAGAAGGGGACCAAGTCGAGATACGCAGTATTTT; V: TRBV2; J: TRBJ2-3; D: NA; size: once
CDR3: CASSLDTGSYEQYF; DNA: TGTGCCAGCAGCTTAGATACAGGGTCCTACGAGCAGTACTTC; V: TRBV7-2; J: TRBJ2-7; D: NA; size: NA
CDR3: CASSYLNSGGGETQYF; DNA: TGTGCCAGCAGTTACCTCAATTCCGGCGGAGGCGAGACCCAGTACTTC; V: TRBV6-5; J: TRBJ2-5; D: NA; size: NA
CDR3: CSARDREDYEQYF; DNA: TGCAGTGCTAGAGATCGGGAAGACTACGAGCAGTACTTC; V: TRBV20-1; J: TRBJ2-7; D: NA; size: NA
CDR3: CSAAPADRYNSPLHF; DNA: TGCAGTGCTGCACCCGCGGACAGGTATAATTCACCCCTCCACTTT; V: TRBV20-1; J: TRBJ1-6; D: TRBD1; size: once
CDR3: CSAGDQTTPLHF; DNA: TGCAGTGCCGGGGACCAAACTACACCCCTCCACTTT; V: TRBV20-1; J: TRBJ1-6; D: NA; size: NA
CDR3: CASSIVRGDSPLHF; DNA: TGTGCCAGTAGTATAGTCAGGGGGGATTCACCCCTCCACTTT; V: TRBV19; J: TRBJ1-6; D: TRBD1; size: NA
CDR3: CASSRASGGNTDTQYF; DNA: TGTGCCAGTAGTAGGGCTAGCGGGGGTAACACAGATACGCAGTATTTT; V: TRBV19; J: TRBJ2-3; D: TRBD2; size: NA
CDR3: CASSLGTSPSEQYF; DNA: TGTGCCAGCAGCTTGGGGACTAGTCCCTCCGAGCAGTACTTC; V: TRBV7-2; J: TRBJ2-7; D: TRBD2; size: large
CDR3: CASRWSNEQFF; DNA: TGTGCCAGCAGATGGTCGAACGAGCAGTTCTTC; V: TRBV6-1; J: TRBJ2-1; D: NA; size: NA
CDR3: CASERQGSSNTEAFF; DNA: TGTGCCAGCGAAAGGCAGGGGTCTTCGAACACTGAAGCTTTCTTT; V: TRBV7-2; J: TRBJ1-1; D: NA; size: NA
CDR3: CASSYRGVNYGYTF; DNA: TGTGCCAGCAGTTACAGGGGAGTTAACTATGGCTACACCTTC; V: TRBV2; J: TRBJ1-2; D: TRBD1; size: NA
CDR3: CASSTGQFSYEQYF; DNA: TGTGCCAGTAGTACCGGACAGTTCTCCTACGAGCAGTACTTC; V: TRBV19; J: TRBJ2-7; D: NA; size: NA
CDR3: CASSWTTSGGAGNEQFF; DNA: TGTGCCAGCAGTTGGACTACTAGCGGGGGGGCCGGCAATGAGCAGTTCTTC; V: TRBV6-2/TRBV6-3; J: TRBJ2-1; D: TRBD2; size: once
CDR3: CASSPGIANYGYTF; DNA: TGTGCCAGCAGTCCAGGCATCGCTAACTATGGCTACACCTTC; V: TRBV6-1; J: TRBJ1-2; D: NA; size: few
CDR3: CASSEVTGTGNTIYF; DNA: TGTGCCAGCAGTGAAGTTACAGGGACTGGAAACACCATATATTTT; V: TRBV6-1; J: TRBJ1-3; D: NA; size: NA
CDR3: CSARGQANTGELFF; DNA: TGCAGTGCTAGGGGACAGGCCAACACCGGGGAGCTGTTTTTT; V: TRBV20-1; J: TRBJ2-2; D: TRBD1; size: NA
CDR3: CASSLGSGVGELFF; DNA: TGTGCCAGCAGCTTAGGGAGCGGGGTCGGGGAGCTGTTTTTT; V: TRBV7-9; J: TRBJ2-2; D: TRBD2; size: NA
CDR3: CASSLAGRVHEQYF; DNA: TGTGCCAGCAGCTTAGCGGGGCGGGTCCACGAGCAGTACTTC; V: TRBV7-9; J: TRBJ2-7; D: NA; size: once
CDR3: CASSYLGRRTEQFF; DNA: TGTGCCAGCAGTTATCTGGGACGGAGGACGGAGCAGTTCTTC; V: TRBV6-5; J: TRBJ2-1; D: NA; size: NA
CDR3: CASSRQGGSNQPQHF; DNA: TGTGCCAGCAGTCGACAGGGCGGTAGCAATCAGCCCCAGCATTTT; V: TRBV6-1; J: TRBJ1-5; D: TRBD1; size: NA
CDR3: CASSLAETTPGYTF; DNA: TGTGCCAGCAGCTTAGCGGAGACGACGCCAGGCTACACCTTC; V: TRBV7-8; J: TRBJ1-2; D: NA; size: NA
CDR3: CASTESRPQETQYF; DNA: TGTGCCAGCACTGAGAGCAGGCCCCAAGAGACCCAGTACTTC; V: TRBV28; J: TRBJ2-5; D: NA; size: NA
CDR3: CASSPSLKSSGGGYGYEQYF; DNA: TGCGCCAGCAGCCCATCACTTAAGTCTAGCGGGGGAGGCTATGGCTACGAGCAGTACTTC; V: TRBV5-1; J: TRBJ2-7; D: TRBD2; size: NA